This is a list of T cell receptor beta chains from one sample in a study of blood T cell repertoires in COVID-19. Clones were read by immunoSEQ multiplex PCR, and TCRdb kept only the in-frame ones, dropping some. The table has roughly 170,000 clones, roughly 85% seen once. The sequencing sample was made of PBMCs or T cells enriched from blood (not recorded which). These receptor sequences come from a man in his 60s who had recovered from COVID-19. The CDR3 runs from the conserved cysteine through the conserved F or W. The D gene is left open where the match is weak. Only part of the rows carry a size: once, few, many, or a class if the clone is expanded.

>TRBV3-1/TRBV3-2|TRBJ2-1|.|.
CASSPRTGNEQFF
TGTGCCAGCAGCCCGAGGACGGGGAATGAGCAGTTCTTC
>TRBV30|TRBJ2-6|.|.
CAWKSPQSGGANVLTF
TGTGCCTGGAAAAGTCCACAGAGCGGTGGGGCCAACGTCCTGACTTTC
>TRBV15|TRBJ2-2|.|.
CATSRDRGTGELFF
TGTGCCACCAGCAGAGATCGGGGGACCGGGGAGCTGTTTTTT
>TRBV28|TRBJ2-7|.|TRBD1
CASSLAGGSHEQYF
TGTGCCAGCAGTTTGGCAGGGGGTTCCCACGAGCAGTACTTC
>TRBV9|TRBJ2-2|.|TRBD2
CASSVFSAGVNTGELFF
TGTGCCAGCAGCGTATTTTCAGCGGGAGTAAACACCGGGGAGCTGTTTTTT
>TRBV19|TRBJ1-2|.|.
CASSQDSLYGYTF
TGTGCCAGTAGTCAGGACAGCCTCTATGGCTACACCTTC
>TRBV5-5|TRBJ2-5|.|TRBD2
CASSQGLAGDIETQYF
TGTGCCAGCAGCCAGGGACTAGCGGGAGATATCGAGACCCAGTACTTC
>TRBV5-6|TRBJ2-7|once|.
CASSLGPRDEQYF
TGTGCCAGCAGCTTGGGTCCTCGGGACGAGCAGTACTTC
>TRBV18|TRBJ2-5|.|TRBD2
CASSPGTSGVETQYF
TGTGCCAGCTCACCCGGGACTAGCGGGGTGGAGACCCAGTACTTC
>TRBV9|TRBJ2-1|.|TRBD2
CASSPGLAAYNEQFF
TGTGCCAGCAGCCCTGGACTAGCGGCCTACAATGAGCAGTTCTTC
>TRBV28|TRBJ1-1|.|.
CAVYTLTRTDEAFF
TGTGCCGTTTACACCCTTACGCGGACTGATGAAGCTTTCTTT
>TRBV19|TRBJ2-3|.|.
CASSPQGPSTDTQYF
TGTGCCAGTAGTCCGCAGGGGCCCAGCACAGATACGCAGTATTTT
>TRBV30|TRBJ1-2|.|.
CAWSLQGNYGYTF
TGTGCCTGGAGCTTACAGGGCAACTATGGCTACACCTTC
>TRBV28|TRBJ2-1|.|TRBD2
CASSLGDYKEYNEQFF
TGTGCCAGCAGTTTGGGGGACTATAAAGAATACAATGAGCAGTTCTTC
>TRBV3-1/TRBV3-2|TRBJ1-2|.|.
CASSQTESYGYTF
TGTGCCAGCAGCCAGACAGAATCCTATGGCTACACCTTC
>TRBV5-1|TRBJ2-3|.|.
CASSLELELDTQYF
TGCGCCAGCAGCTTGGAACTAGAACTAGATACGCAGTATTTT
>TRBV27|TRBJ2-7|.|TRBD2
CASSLIPTSGSYEQYF
TGTGCCAGCAGTTTAATTCCTACTAGCGGGAGCTACGAGCAGTACTTC
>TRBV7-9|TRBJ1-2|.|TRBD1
CASSTGTASMSGGYTF
TGTGCCAGCAGCACCGGGACAGCCAGTATGAGCGGTGGCTACACCTTC
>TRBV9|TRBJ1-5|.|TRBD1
CASSPGGARSNQPQHF
TGTGCCAGCAGCCCAGGGGGCGCGAGGAGCAATCAGCCCCAGCATTTT
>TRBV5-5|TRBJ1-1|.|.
CASFAEGTLEAFF
TGTGCCAGCTTCGCTGAGGGCACCCTTGAAGCTTTCTTT
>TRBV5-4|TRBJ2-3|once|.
CASSPGGWGSPAQYF
TGTGCCAGCAGCCCCGGAGGGTGGGGTTCCCCGGCGCAGTATTTT
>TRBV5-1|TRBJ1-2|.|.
CASSLGDYRVGLYYGYTF
TGCGCCAGCAGCTTGGGGGATTACAGGGTCGGCCTGTACTATGGCTACACCTTC
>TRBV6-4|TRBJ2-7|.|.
CASQRLVRGDEQYF
TGTGCCTCACAACGTCTGGTGCGAGGTGACGAGCAGTACTTC
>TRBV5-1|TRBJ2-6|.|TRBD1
CASSSGQGISTGANVLTF
TGCGCCAGCAGCTCGGGACAGGGGATAAGTACTGGGGCCAACGTCCTGACTTTC
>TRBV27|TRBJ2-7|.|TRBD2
CASSPMTSASSYEQYF
TGTGCCAGCAGTCCCATGACTAGCGCGAGCTCCTACGAGCAGTACTTC
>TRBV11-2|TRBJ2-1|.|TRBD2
CASSQERGGFNEQFF
TGTGCCAGCAGCCAAGAGCGGGGGGGCTTTAATGAGCAGTTCTTC
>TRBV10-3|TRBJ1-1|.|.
CAISDGLIGSGNTEAFF
TGTGCCATCAGTGACGGTTTGATAGGTTCAGGGAACACTGAAGCTTTCTTT
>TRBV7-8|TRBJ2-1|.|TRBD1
CASSLGGGYNEQFF
TGTGCCAGCAGCCTAGGGGGCGGCTACAATGAGCAGTTCTTC
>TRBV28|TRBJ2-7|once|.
CASSLNTDEQYF
TGTGCCAGCAGTTTAAATACGGACGAGCAGTACTTC
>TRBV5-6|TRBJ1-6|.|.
CASSLGQANNSPLHF
TGTGCCAGCAGCTTGGGACAGGCGAATAATTCACCCCTCCACTTT
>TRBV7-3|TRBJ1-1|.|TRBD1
CASSPTDKGATEAFF
TGTGCCAGCAGCCCGACCGACAAGGGGGCCACTGAAGCTTTCTTT
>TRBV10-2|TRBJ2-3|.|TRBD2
CASSLAGATDTQYF
TGCGCCAGCAGTCTAGCGGGGGCAACAGATACGCAGTATTTT
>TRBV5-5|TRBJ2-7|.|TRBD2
CASSSGLITREDEQYF
TGTGCCAGCAGCTCGGGACTGATAACTCGGGAGGACGAGCAGTACTTC
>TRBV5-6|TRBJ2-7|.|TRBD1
CASSFLGTGDYEQYF
TGTGCCAGCAGCTTCCTCGGGACAGGGGATTACGAGCAGTACTTC
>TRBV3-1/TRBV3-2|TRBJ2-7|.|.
CASSPLRGGPYEQYF
TGTGCCAGCAGCCCCCTCAGGGGCGGTCCCTACGAGCAGTACTTC
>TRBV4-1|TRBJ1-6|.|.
CASSQVTLGALNSPLHF
TGCGCCAGCAGCCAAGTAACTTTAGGGGCACTGAATTCACCCCTCCACTTT
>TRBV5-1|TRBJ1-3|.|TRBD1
CASSSDGTELNTIYF
TGCGCCAGCAGCTCCGACGGGACAGAACTAAACACCATATATTTT
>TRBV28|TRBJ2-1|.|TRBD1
CASSLEQGVRNEQFF
TGTGCCAGCAGTTTGGAACAGGGGGTGAGGAATGAGCAGTTCTTC
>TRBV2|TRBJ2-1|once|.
CASSDSNSYNEQFF
TGTGCCAGCAGTGATAGTAACAGCTACAATGAGCAGTTCTTC
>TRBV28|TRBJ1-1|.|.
CASSLSPRTEAFF
TGTGCCAGCAGTTTATCCCCTCGGACTGAAGCTTTCTTT
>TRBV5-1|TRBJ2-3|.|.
CASSASNRNADTQYF
TGCGCCAGCAGCGCCTCTAACCGAAATGCAGATACGCAGTATTTT
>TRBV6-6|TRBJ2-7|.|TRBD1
CASSDRETEQYF
TGTGCCAGCAGTGACAGGGAGACAGAGCAGTACTTC
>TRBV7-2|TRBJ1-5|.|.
CASSSNGGAGQPQHF
TGTGCCAGCAGCTCCAATGGGGGGGCCGGTCAGCCCCAGCATTTT
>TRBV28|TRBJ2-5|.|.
CASSLSHRTPRETQYF
TGTGCCAGCAGTTTATCACACAGGACGCCCCGAGAGACCCAGTACTTC
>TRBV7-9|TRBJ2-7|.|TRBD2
CASSERTSGTYEQYF
TGTGCCAGCTCGGAGAGGACTAGCGGAACCTACGAGCAGTACTTC